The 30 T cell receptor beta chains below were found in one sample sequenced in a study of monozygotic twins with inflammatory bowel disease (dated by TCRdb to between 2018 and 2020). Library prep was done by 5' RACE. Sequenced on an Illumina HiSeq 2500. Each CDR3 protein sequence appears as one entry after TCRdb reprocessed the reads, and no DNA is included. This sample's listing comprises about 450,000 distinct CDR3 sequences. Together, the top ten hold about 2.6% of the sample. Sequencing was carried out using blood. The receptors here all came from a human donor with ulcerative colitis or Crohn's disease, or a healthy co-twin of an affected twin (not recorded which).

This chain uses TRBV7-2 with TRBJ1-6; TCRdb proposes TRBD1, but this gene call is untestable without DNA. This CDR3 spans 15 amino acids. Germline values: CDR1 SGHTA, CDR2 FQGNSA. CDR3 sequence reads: CASSLKHGVGANFHF.

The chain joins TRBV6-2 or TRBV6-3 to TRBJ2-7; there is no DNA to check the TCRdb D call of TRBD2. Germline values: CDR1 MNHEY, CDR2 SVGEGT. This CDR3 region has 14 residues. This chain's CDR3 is CATLPGLVTSEQYF.

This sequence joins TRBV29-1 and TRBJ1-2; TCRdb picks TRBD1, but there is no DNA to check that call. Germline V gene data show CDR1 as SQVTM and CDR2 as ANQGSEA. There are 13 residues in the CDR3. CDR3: CSVAGTGIHGYTF.

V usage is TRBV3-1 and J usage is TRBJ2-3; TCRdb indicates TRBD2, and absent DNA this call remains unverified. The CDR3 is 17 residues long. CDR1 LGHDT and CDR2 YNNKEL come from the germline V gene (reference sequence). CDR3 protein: CASSQDLLAGVPDTQYF.

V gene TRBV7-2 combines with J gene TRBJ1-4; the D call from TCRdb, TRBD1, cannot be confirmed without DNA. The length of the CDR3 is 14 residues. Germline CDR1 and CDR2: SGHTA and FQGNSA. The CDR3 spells CASSSGTGSEKLFF.

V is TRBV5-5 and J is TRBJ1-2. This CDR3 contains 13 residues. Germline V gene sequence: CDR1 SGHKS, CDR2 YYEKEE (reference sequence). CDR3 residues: CASSQDGNYGYTF.

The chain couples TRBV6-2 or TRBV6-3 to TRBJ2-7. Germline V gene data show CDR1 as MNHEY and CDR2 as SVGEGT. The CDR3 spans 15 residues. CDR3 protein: CASSPDSASSYEQYF.

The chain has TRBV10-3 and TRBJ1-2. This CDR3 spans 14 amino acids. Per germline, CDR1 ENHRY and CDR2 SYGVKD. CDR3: CAISELQADYGYTF.

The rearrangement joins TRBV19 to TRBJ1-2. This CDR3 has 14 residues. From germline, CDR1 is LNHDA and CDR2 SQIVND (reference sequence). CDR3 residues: CASSIDRLNYGYTF. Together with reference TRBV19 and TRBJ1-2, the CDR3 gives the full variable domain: DGGITQSPKYLFRKEGQNVTLSCEQNLNHDAMYWYRQDPGQGLRLIYYSQIVNDFQKGDIAEGYSVSREKKESFPLTVTSAQKNPTAFYLCASSIDRLNYGYTFGSGTRLTVV.

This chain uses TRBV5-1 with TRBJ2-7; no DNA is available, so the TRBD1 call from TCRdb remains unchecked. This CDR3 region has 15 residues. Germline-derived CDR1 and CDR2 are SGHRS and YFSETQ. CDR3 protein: CDSSFWTGQSYEQYF.

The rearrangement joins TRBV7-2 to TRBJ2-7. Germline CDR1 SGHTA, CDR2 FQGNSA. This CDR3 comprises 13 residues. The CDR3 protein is CASSLEVSSEQYF. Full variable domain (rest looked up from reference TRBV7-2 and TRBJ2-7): GAGVSQSPSNKVTEKGKDVELRCDPISGHTALYWYRQSLGQGLEFLIYFQGNSAPDKSGLPSDRFSAERTGGSVSTLTIQRTQQEDSAVYLCASSLEVSSEQYFGPGTRLTVT.

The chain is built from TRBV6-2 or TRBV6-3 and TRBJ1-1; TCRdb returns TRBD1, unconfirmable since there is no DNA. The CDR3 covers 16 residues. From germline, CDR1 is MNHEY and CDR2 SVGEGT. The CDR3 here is CASRTGRILMNTEAFF.

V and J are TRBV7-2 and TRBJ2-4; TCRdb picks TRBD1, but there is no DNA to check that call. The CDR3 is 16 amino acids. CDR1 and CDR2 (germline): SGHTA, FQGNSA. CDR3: CASSLATGGAKNIQYF.

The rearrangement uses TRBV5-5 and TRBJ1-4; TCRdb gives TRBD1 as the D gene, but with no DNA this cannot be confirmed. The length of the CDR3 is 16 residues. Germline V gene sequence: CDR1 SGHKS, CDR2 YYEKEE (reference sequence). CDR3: CASSLGGFREREKLFF.

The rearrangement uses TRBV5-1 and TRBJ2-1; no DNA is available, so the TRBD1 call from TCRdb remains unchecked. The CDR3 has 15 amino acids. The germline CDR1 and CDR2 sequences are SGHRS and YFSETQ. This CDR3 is CASSLDGGTYNEQFF.

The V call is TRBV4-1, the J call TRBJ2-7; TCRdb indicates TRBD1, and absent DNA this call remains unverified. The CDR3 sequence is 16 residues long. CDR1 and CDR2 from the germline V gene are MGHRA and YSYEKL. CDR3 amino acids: CASSQSPGTGAYEQYF.

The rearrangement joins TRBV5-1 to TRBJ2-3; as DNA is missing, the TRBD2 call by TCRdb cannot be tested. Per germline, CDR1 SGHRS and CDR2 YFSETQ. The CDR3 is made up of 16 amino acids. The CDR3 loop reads CASSLWGLFSTDTQYF. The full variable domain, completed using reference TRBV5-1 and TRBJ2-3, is KAGVTQTPRYLIKTRGQQVTLSCSPISGHRSVSWYQQTPGQGLQFLFEYFSETQRNKGNFPGRFSGRQFSNSRSEMNVSTLELGDSALYLCASSLWGLFSTDTQYFGPGTRLTVL.

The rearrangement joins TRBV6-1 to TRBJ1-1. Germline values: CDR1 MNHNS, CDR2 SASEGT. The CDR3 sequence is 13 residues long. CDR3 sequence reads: CASSGIMNTEAFF.

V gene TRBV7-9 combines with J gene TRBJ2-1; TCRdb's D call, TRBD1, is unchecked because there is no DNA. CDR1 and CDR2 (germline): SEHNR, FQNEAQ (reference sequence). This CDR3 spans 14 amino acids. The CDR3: CASSLVGQGREQFF.

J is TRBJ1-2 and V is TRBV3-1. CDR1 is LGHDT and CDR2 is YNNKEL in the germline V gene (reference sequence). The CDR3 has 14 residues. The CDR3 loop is CASSQGVANYGYTF.

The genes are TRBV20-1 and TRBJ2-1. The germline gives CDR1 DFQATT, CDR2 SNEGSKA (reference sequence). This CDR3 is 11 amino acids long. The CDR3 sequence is CGTGSEVLSFF.

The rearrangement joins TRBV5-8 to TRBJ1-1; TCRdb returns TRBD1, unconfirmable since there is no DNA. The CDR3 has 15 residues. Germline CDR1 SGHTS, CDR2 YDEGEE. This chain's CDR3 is CASSFLRQMNTEAFF.

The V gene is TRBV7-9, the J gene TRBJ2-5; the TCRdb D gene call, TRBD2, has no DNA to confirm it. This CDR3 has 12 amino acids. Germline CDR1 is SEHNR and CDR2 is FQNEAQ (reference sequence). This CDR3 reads CASSKQRETQYF. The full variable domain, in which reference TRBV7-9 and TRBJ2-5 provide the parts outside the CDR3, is DTGVSQNPRHKITKRGQNVTFRCDPISEHNRLYWYRQTLGQGPEFLTYFQNEAQLEKSRLLSDRFSAERPKGSFSTLEIQRTEQGDSAMYLCASSKQRETQYFGPGTRLLVL.

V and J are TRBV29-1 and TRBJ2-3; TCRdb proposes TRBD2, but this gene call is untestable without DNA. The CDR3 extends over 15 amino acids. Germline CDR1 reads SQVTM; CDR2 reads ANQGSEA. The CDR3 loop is CSVEAQKRSSDTQYF.

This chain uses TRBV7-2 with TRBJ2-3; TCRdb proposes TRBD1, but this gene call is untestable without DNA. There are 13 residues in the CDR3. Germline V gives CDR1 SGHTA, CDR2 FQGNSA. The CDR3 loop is CASSPGHTHTQYF. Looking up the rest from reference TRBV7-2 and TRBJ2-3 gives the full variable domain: GAGVSQSPSNKVTEKGKDVELRCDPISGHTALYWYRQSLGQGLEFLIYFQGNSAPDKSGLPSDRFSAERTGGSVSTLTIQRTQQEDSAVYLCASSPGHTHTQYFGPGTRLTVL.

The chain's CDR3 is CASSPDGGGGQPQHF. The chain employs TRBV5-1 and TRBJ1-5; TCRdb calls TRBD1, which cannot be checked without DNA. The CDR3 runs to 15 residues. Germline loops: CDR1 SGHRS, CDR2 YFSETQ.

The CDR3 sequence: CASSFDRAPNQPQHF. The chain uses TRBV7-8 and TRBJ1-5; absent DNA, TCRdb's TRBD1 call cannot be checked. This CDR3 comprises 15 residues. CDR1 SGHVS and CDR2 FQNEAQ come from the germline V gene. Variable domain in full (rest from reference TRBV7-8 and TRBJ1-5): GAGVSQSPRYKVAKRGQDVALRCDPISGHVSLFWYQQALGQGPEFLTYFQNEAQLDKSGLPSDRFFAERPEGSVSTLKIQRTQQEDSAVYLCASSFDRAPNQPQHFGDGTRLSIL.

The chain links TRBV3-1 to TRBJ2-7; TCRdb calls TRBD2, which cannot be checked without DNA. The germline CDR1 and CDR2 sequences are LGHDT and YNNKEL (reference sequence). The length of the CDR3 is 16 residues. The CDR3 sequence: CASSQGVGSSGYEQYF.

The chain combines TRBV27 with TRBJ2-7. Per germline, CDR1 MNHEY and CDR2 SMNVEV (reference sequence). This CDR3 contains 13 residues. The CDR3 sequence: CASMADGRYEQYF.

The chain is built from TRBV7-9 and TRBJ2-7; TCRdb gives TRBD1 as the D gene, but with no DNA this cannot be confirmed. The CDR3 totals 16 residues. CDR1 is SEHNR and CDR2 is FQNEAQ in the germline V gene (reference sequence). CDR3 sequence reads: CASSSSGRDGSYEQYF.